This T cell receptor (beta chain) derives from a study of T cell responses to AZD1222 COVID-19 vaccine (dated by TCRdb to about 2021). With regard to the full study: A total of about 240 trial participants underwent TCR sequencing, of whom roughly 210 received two doses of AZD1222 and some 25 received two doses of the MenACWY control vaccine. Trial participants were enrolled by age into subgroups of 18-55, 56-69 and 70-plus years, and around 150, 28 and 57 TCR-sequenced participants, respectively, were included in these subgroups. Results and caveats for the whole study, not just this receptor: Most participants were white British and females outnumbered males, and the authors suggested that clonal diversity may have been underestimated. Conclusions about previously exposed vaccinees are limited, since just a handful of AZD1222 recipients were seropositive for SARS-CoV-2 at baseline. In the small 56-69-year group, the increase in depth fell short of significance, most likely because of low power. CD4 TCRs associated with the vaccine covered the entire spike protein, and the dominant responses were in regions 160-218 and 743-854. After two AZD1222 doses, both the breadth and the depth of spike-specific TCRs were significantly higher than at day 0 and than in MenACWY recipients. Because no day 14 peak-response samples were available, the repertoires could be characterized only after the peak T cell response. Epitopes outside the regions mutated in the B.1.351 and B.1.1.7 variants were reportedly recognized by nearly half of the unique spike-specific TCRs.

About this clone itself: There is no known antigen for this receptor. Base quality data are lacking; no much larger clone is found one base away.

The time point label, as the study defines it: sample from adult after SARS-CoV-2 infection, after symptom onset. Two convalescent COVID-19 patients, sampled after symptom onset from adults with prior SARS-CoV-2 infection, were also TCR-sequenced for comparison. The CDR3 regions of human TCRbeta chains were subjected to immunosequencing. Per the original workflow: TCRs in the repertoires were matched against a reference library of SARS-CoV-2-specific TCRs that had been generated with the MIRA antigen-specificity platform. Breadth was defined as the fraction of unique TCRs that were SARS-CoV-2-associated. Depth was defined as the fraction of total T cells that were SARS-CoV-2-associated. Using the MIRA data, each spike-specific TCR was mapped to the spike region that the TCR reacts to and placed in a CD4 or CD8 class. Log10-transformed breadth and depth values were compared by one-way ANOVA with Sidak's multiple comparisons tests. Entries here come from immuneACCESS through TCRdb and include only in-frame sequences with V and J called. Some clones fail to appear in such tables; in the studies checked, an unresolved V gene covers under half of the shortfall, and the cause of the remainder is unknown. That table is the source of V, J and clone size, and D and trimming were worked out from the DNA. For this sample the table gives 150,000 to 190,000 clones, of which roughly nine tenths were detected only once. The ten most abundant clones make up 5.5% to 8.5% of the sample.

This sequence was found in an adult who had recovered from COVID-19. The sequenced sample was peripheral blood, obtained after recovery from COVID-19.

This receptor has the CDR3 CAITIGGLMNTEAFF. The nucleotide sequence is TGTGCCATAACCATAGGGGGGCTAATGAACACTGAAGCTTTCTTT. This chain is built from TRBV28 and TRBJ1-1; TRBD1 might be the D gene, on 6 matching bases. Looking up the germline V gene yields CDR1 MDHEN and CDR2 SYDVKM. V loses 10 bases of germline sequence and J loses 0 bases, and the interval between the two ends is 18 bases. From its cysteine to its phenylalanine, the CDR3 spans 15 amino acids. The sequence is cut down to CDR3 DNA, 45 bases in frame from base 1.